This paragraph covers one T cell receptor beta chain sequence. Its cognate antigen is unknown. These data originate in a study of monozygotic twins with inflammatory bowel disease. TCRalpha and TCRbeta cDNA underwent two nested PCRs of 16 and 9 cycles. One entry per CDR3 protein, without DNA, is what TCRdb gives after re-calling the 5' RACE reads. Its table lists 400,000 to 500,000 distinct CDR3 sequences. Study outcomes and limitations: The analysis yielded no support for one strong signal or clonotype associated with IBD. It was in IBD patients that TCRbeta diversity (inverse Simpson) was lower than in healthy co-twins.

Germline V gives CDR1 MGHRA, CDR2 YSYEKL. CDR3 length: 18 residues. The genes are TRBV4-1 and TRBJ2-1; the D call of TRBD2 rests on TCRdb alone, since no DNA is present to check it. Sequenced: blood. The source of this sequence is a human donor with ulcerative colitis or Crohn's disease, or a healthy co-twin of an affected twin (not recorded which). The CDR3 loop is CASSQEPPAGGPVNEQFF.